These 25 T cell receptor beta chains were sequenced from one sample in a study of blood T cell repertoires in COVID-19. Sequencing used immunoSEQ multiplex PCR; TCRdb keeps in-frame clones, though not all of them. The sample consists of 200,000 or so clones, nearly 90% of them appearing once. The specimen was peripheral blood. These receptors all stem from a woman aged 40 to 50 who had recovered from COVID-19.

The chain has TRBV3-1 (or the pseudogene TRBV3-2) and TRBJ2-3; 10 bases align to TRBD1. V was pared by 6 bases and J by 6 bases, with 9 bases of the junction left unmatched. Germline loops: CDR1 LGHDT, CDR2 YNNKEL (reference sequence). CDR3 size: 15 residues. CDR3 sequence (DNA): TGTGCCAGCAGGCGGACAGGGGGTTTGCCGGATACGCAGTATTTT. Its protein product is CASRRTGGLPDTQYF.

The chain employs TRBV19 and TRBJ1-4; TRBD1 might be the D (6 bases). CDR3 length: 17 amino acids. Germline CDR1 reads LNHDA; CDR2 reads SQIVND (reference sequence). The ends were cut back, 1 base at V and 0 bases at J, with 12 bases in the middle. Written as DNA, the CDR3 is TGTGCCAGTAGTATAGGTCTAGGACAGTCAACTAATGAAAAACTGTTTTTT. It encodes CASSIGLGQSTNEKLFF.

The CDR3 is CASSFSEETQYF. The CDR3 DNA sequence: TGCGCCAGCAGCTTTTCGGAAGAGACCCAGTACTTC. This chain links TRBV5-1 with TRBJ2-5; D gene ambiguous. This CDR3 is built from 12 residues. Trimming shortened V by 2 bases and J by 3 bases, and 5 bases separated the two germline ends. Germline CDR1 reads SGHRS; CDR2 reads YFSETQ.

The chain uses TRBV6-2 or TRBV6-3 and TRBJ1-2, with 8 bases aligning to TRBD1. Unmatched junction bases numbered 11, after V lost 6 bases and J lost 8 bases. The CDR3 spans 14 residues. Germline V gene sequence: CDR1 MNHEY, CDR2 SVGEGT. The CDR3 DNA reads as TGTGCCAGCAGCCCCGGACAGGGTGTAGGCGGCTACACCTTC. Its protein is CASSPGQGVGGYTF.

CDR3 bases: TGTGCCACCAGCAGAGATCAGGGGGTTGTCACTGAAGCTTTCTTT. Translated, it gives CATSRDQGVVTEAFF. J is TRBJ1-1 and V is TRBV15; 7 bases are shared with TRBD1. The CDR3 contains 15 residues. Losses at the gene ends were 0 bases for V and 4 bases for J; bases not matched to a gene: 5. Germline V lookup: CDR1 LNHNV, CDR2 YYDKDF (reference sequence). The whole variable domain, remainder taken from reference TRBV15 and TRBJ1-1, is DAMVIQNPRYQVTQFGKPVTLSCSQTLNHNVMYWYQQKSSQAPKLLFHYYDKDFNNEADTPDNFQSRRPNTSFCFLDIRSPGLGDTAMYLCATSRDQGVVTEAFFGQGTRLTVV.

This clone was seen only once. The genes are TRBV29-1 and TRBJ1-3; maybe TRBD1 (6 bases). CDR1 and CDR2 (germline): SQVTM, ANQGSEA. There are 17 residues in the CDR3. The ends were cut back, 4 bases at V and 0 bases at J, with 19 bases in the middle. As DNA, the CDR3 is TGCAGCGTTGCAGGCTCGGGACACCCGTCCTCTGGAAACACCATATATTTT. Protein sequence: CSVAGSGHPSSGNTIYF. The entire variable domain, with the rest obtained from reference TRBV29-1 and TRBJ1-3, is as follows: SAVISQKPSRDICQRGTSLTIQCQVDSQVTMMFWYRQQPGQSLTLIATANQGSEATYESGFVIDKFPISRPNLTFSTLTVSNMSPEDSSIYLCSVAGSGHPSSGNTIYFGEGSWLTVV.

This chain joins TRBV5-5 and TRBJ2-5, with no clear D. Germline CDR1 and CDR2: SGHKS and YYEKEE (reference sequence). This CDR3 is built from 13 residues. Trimming stripped 4 bases from V and 1 base from J, with 8 bases between. The CDR3 bases are TGTGCCAGCAGCAGCCAGGTCCAAGAGACCCAGTACTTC. Translating gives CASSSQVQETQYF. Combining the CDR3 with reference TRBV5-5 and TRBJ2-5 gives the whole variable domain DAGVTQSPTHLIKTRGQQVTLRCSPISGHKSVSWYQQVLGQGPQFIFQYYEKEERGRGNFPDRFSARQFPNYSSELNVNALLLGDSALYLCASSSQVQETQYFGPGTRLLVL.

The genes are TRBV30 and TRBJ2-3; 9 bases match TRBD2. Germline values: CDR1 GTSNPN, CDR2 SVGIG (reference sequence). The CDR3 totals 17 residues. The junction had 11 bases not matched to a gene; V was cut back by 0 bases and J by 4 bases. CDR3 loop: CAWSVRRTSAGADTQYF. DNA of the CDR3: TGTGCCTGGAGTGTTAGGAGGACTAGCGCAGGGGCAGATACGCAGTATTTT.

This clone has just one count. Relative to the germline gene, one junction end is altered; a read error may explain this. This chain links TRBV2 with TRBJ1-1; tentatively, D is TRBD1 (5 bases). This CDR3 is built from 15 residues. The germline gives CDR1 SNHLY, CDR2 FYNNEI. The CDR3 loop reads CASREAGFEGTEAFF. Here the CDR3 DNA reads TGTGCCAGCAGAGAAGCAGGGTTCGAGGGAACTGAAGCTTTCTTT.

This clone was detected many times. Other DNA variants within this sample encode the same CDR3. The chain carries TRBV15 and TRBJ1-4, with a weak D call TRBD1 (5 bases). Trimming pared 6 bases from V and 7 bases from J, leaving 21 bases between. Germline-derived CDR1 and CDR2 are LNHNV and YYDKDF (reference sequence). The CDR3 length is 16 residues. In DNA form, the CDR3 reads TGTGCCACCAGTCGAGGCTGGGAGGGGCGGGGTGAAAAACTGTTTTTT. Its translation: CATSRGWEGRGEKLFF. Based on the CDR3 plus reference TRBV15 and TRBJ1-4, the full variable domain is DAMVIQNPRYQVTQFGKPVTLSCSQTLNHNVMYWYQQKSSQAPKLLFHYYDKDFNNEADTPDNFQSRRPNTSFCFLDIRSPGLGDTAMYLCATSRGWEGRGEKLFFGSGTQLSVL.

The CDR3 protein is CASSFIAESYEQYF. CDR3 DNA sequence: TGTGCCAGCAGCTTTATTGCGGAAAGCTACGAGCAGTACTTC. The chain links TRBV5-5 to TRBJ2-7; D uncertain. Trimming took off 2 bases at V and 3 bases at J, with 12 bases between the two ends. The CDR3 loop spans 14 amino acids. Germline loops: CDR1 SGHKS, CDR2 YYEKEE (reference sequence). The whole variable domain, filled in from reference TRBV5-5 and TRBJ2-7, reads DAGVTQSPTHLIKTRGQQVTLRCSPISGHKSVSWYQQVLGQGPQFIFQYYEKEERGRGNFPDRFSARQFPNYSSELNVNALLLGDSALYLCASSFIAESYEQYFGPGTRLTVT.

Only one count was recorded for this clone. The chain joins TRBV7-9 to TRBJ1-1; 7 bases are shared with TRBD1. Trimming at V came to 1 base and at J to 5 bases, leaving 13 bases not matched to a gene. Germline values: CDR1 SEHNR, CDR2 FQNEAQ (reference sequence). This CDR3 has 17 residues. This CDR3 reads CASSLESPTDRVTEAFF. Here the CDR3 DNA reads TGTGCCAGCAGCTTAGAATCCCCTACTGACAGGGTGACTGAAGCTTTCTTT.

The chain combines TRBV7-9 with TRBJ2-1; TRBD1 is a possible D gene (6 bases). The CDR3 totals 11 residues. The germline CDR1 and CDR2 sequences are SEHNR and FQNEAQ (reference sequence). V shed 5 bases and J shed 10 bases, with 9 bases lying between them. CDR3 sequence reads: CASSLDREQFF. CDR3 in DNA: TGTGCCAGCAGCCTAGACAGGGAGCAGTTCTTC.

The chain joins TRBV4-3 to TRBJ2-7; 7 bases are shared with TRBD1. This CDR3 spans 13 amino acids. The V segment lost 3 bases and the J segment 6 bases; nucleotides outside the gene matches: 5. Germline assignment: CDR1 LGHNA and CDR2 YSLEER. CDR3 protein: CASSQVQGSEQYF. The CDR3 nucleotides read TGCGCCAGCAGCCAGGTACAGGGGTCCGAGCAGTACTTC.

This CDR3 reads CASSSQGSRTGELFF. CDR3 sequence (DNA): TGTGCCAGCAGCTCACAGGGGTCCCGCACCGGGGAGCTGTTTTTT. The rearrangement uses TRBV7-8 and TRBJ2-2; 7 nucleotides align to TRBD1. J gave up 4 bases and V 4 bases, and 6 bases lay outside the gene matches. This CDR3 is built from 15 residues. Germline V gene data show CDR1 as SGHVS and CDR2 as FQNEAQ.

V is TRBV6-2 or TRBV6-3 and J is TRBJ2-3; 12 nucleotides match TRBD1. The CDR3 runs to 15 residues. V shed 5 bases, J shed 4 bases, and the junction held 4 bases outside the gene matches. The germline V gene encodes CDR1 MNHEY and CDR2 SVGEGT. CDR3 sequence reads: CASSAGTGGADTQYF. The CDR3 bases are TGTGCCAGCAGTGCCGGGACAGGGGGCGCAGATACGCAGTATTTT.

The rearrangement links TRBV6-5 to TRBJ2-2; possible D gene TRBD1, 6 bases. This CDR3 contains 15 residues. Germline CDR1 MNHEY, CDR2 SVGAGI. With 0 bases removed from V and 5 bases from J, the gap between germline ends came to 10 bases. Written as DNA, the CDR3 is TGTGCCAGCAGTTACTCTCAGGGGAGAACCGGGGAGCTGTTTTTT. Translation gives CASSYSQGRTGELFF.

The J gene is TRBJ1-2, the V gene TRBV19; weak D call: TRBD1 (5 bases). Trimming removed 3 bases at V and 1 base at J, with 15 bases between. The CDR3 has 16 amino acids. The germline CDR1 and CDR2 sequences are LNHDA and SQIVND (reference sequence). CDR3 region: CASSMRGLPSNYGYTF. The CDR3 DNA is TGTGCCAGTAGTATGCGGGGCCTACCCAGTAACTATGGCTACACCTTC.

The rearrangement uses TRBV5-4 and TRBJ2-1; the match to TRBD2 covers 11 bases. Germline V gene sequence: CDR1 SGHNT, CDR2 YYREEE (reference sequence). The CDR3 loop spans 16 amino acids. V lost 1 base, J lost 8 bases, and 8 bases stayed unmatched. The CDR3 is CASSLFLAGGIDEQFF. The DNA of the CDR3 is TGTGCCAGCAGCTTGTTTTTAGCGGGAGGGATAGATGAGCAGTTCTTC.

This chain joins TRBV3-1 (or the pseudogene TRBV3-2) and TRBJ2-7; 9 bases are shared with TRBD2. CDR1 is LGHDT, CDR2 YNNKEL, per germline (reference sequence). The CDR3 totals 15 residues. The trim removed 0 bases at V and 6 bases at J, leaving 6 bases unmatched. CDR3: CASSQDGLAGTEQYF. CDR3 DNA: TGTGCCAGCAGCCAAGATGGCCTAGCGGGGACCGAGCAGTACTTC.

The chain combines TRBV11-2 with TRBJ2-1; 8 bases are shared with TRBD1. CDR1 SGHAT and CDR2 FQNNGV come from the germline V gene. V was pared by 2 bases and J by 12 bases, with 15 bases of the junction left unmatched. This CDR3 spans 16 amino acids. CDR3 region: CASSLTSGDRRSGQFF. The CDR3 DNA reads as TGTGCCAGCAGCTTAACCTCCGGGGACAGGCGGTCTGGGCAGTTCTTC.

The chain uses TRBV3-1 (or the pseudogene TRBV3-2) and TRBJ2-7, with 10 positions matching TRBD2. V shed 5 bases, J shed 3 bases, and the junction held 4 bases outside the gene matches. CDR3 length: 14 residues. Germline-derived CDR1 and CDR2 are LGHDT and YNNKEL (reference sequence). CDR3 DNA sequence: TGTGCCAGCAGCTCTAGCGGGAGAGACTACGAGCAGTACTTC. This codes for CASSSSGRDYEQYF.

The chain recombines TRBV5-1 with TRBJ2-7, with a possible D match to TRBD1 (6 bases). This CDR3 comprises 13 residues. The V end was cut by 1 base, the J end by 3 bases, with 8 bases between. The germline gives CDR1 SGHRS, CDR2 YFSETQ. The CDR3 coding sequence is TGCGCCAGCAGCTTGCAGGGGAACTACGAGCAGTACTTC. Protein sequence: CASSLQGNYEQYF.

The V gene is TRBV28, the J gene TRBJ1-4; perhaps TRBD1 as D (5 bases). Deletions cut 5 bases from V and 7 bases from J, with 17 bases between. The CDR3 runs 15 residues. Germline CDR1 reads MDHEN; CDR2 reads SYDVKM. CDR3 nucleotide sequence: TGTGCCAGCAGTCTAATCAGGGCGGGGGGTGAAAAACTGTTTTTT. The encoded protein is CASSLIRAGGEKLFF.

This chain uses TRBV3-1 (or the pseudogene TRBV3-2) with TRBJ2-1; D uncertain. The ends were cut back, 1 base at V and 4 bases at J, with 5 bases in the middle. CDR3 size: 13 residues. Germline CDR1 is LGHDT and CDR2 is YNNKEL (reference sequence). CDR3 coding DNA: TGTGCCAGCAGCCAAGTTACTTACAATGAGCAGTTCTTC. Protein product: CASSQVTYNEQFF.